These 17 T cell receptor beta chains share one sample of origin, sequenced in a study of T cell responses to AZD1222 COVID-19 vaccine. This table comes from immunoSEQ multiplex PCR, and its TCRdb copy is limited to in-frame clones, with some not included. The profile shows around 140,000 clones, approximately 90% of them singletons. The specimen was peripheral blood, collected 28 days after the second AZD1222 dose. The receptors derive from an adult who received the AZD1222 COVID-19 vaccine.

This chain joins TRBV6-1 and TRBJ1-2; D ambiguous. CDR3 length: 12 amino acids. The germline V and J ends were trimmed by 5 bases and 0 bases, with 4 bases remaining between them. Germline V lookup: CDR1 MNHNS, CDR2 SASEGT. This CDR3 is CASSLTNYGYTF. As DNA, the CDR3 is TGTGCCAGCAGTCTCACTAACTATGGCTACACCTTC.

This clone appeared a few times. This chain joins TRBV10-3 and TRBJ1-1; D remains unclear. Per the germline V gene, CDR1 is ENHRY and CDR2 is SYGVKD. The CDR3 is made up of 12 amino acids. V was cut by 0 bases and J by 5 bases, with 4 bases left in between. The CDR3 DNA sequence: TGTGCCATCAGTGAGTCGCAAACTGAAGCTTTCTTT. Encoded protein: CAISESQTEAFF.

The rearrangement links TRBV3-1 (or the pseudogene TRBV3-2) to TRBJ1-2; D remains ambiguous. Germline-derived CDR1 and CDR2 are LGHDT and YNNKEL (reference sequence). CDR3 length: 14 residues. Between the trimmed V and J ends, which lost 1 base and 4 bases, there was a span of 10 bases. The CDR3 coding sequence is TGTGCCAGCAGCCAAGGTGCTGGCACCTATGGCTACACCTTC. It yields the protein CASSQGAGTYGYTF.

The chain couples TRBV2 to TRBJ1-2; D is ambiguous. Looked up from germline, CDR1 is SNHLY and CDR2 is FYNNEI. The CDR3 length is 13 residues. V was trimmed by 4 bases and J by 2 bases, leaving 8 bases between them. The CDR3 DNA reads TGTGCCAGCAGTGGCTACCAGAACTATGGCTACACCTTC. This gives the protein CASSGYQNYGYTF.

The chain uses TRBV29-1 and TRBJ1-1; the match to TRBD1 covers 10 bases. The junction had 6 bases not matched to a gene; V was cut back by 6 bases and J by 8 bases. CDR1 is SQVTM, CDR2 ANQGSEA, per germline. The CDR3 is 12 residues long. CDR3 amino acids: CSVIRDRGEAFF. The CDR3, as DNA: TGCAGCGTGATCCGGGACAGGGGAGAAGCTTTCTTT.

The V and J genes are TRBV20-1 and TRBJ1-5; 9 bases agree with TRBD1. V trimming: 3 bases; J trimming: 3 bases; junction bases outside the gene matches: 6. Germline lookup yields CDR1 DFQATT and CDR2 SNEGSKA (reference sequence). The CDR3 is 15 residues long. Here the CDR3 reads CSASTGTGINQPQHF. CDR3 in DNA: TGCAGTGCTAGTACCGGGACAGGGATCAATCAGCCCCAGCATTTT.

This chain links TRBV28 with TRBJ2-7; TRBD2 might be the D (7 bases). With 5 bases removed from V and 6 bases from J, the gap between germline ends came to 20 bases. CDR1 MDHEN and CDR2 SYDVKM come from the germline V gene. This CDR3 is 15 amino acids long. The chain's CDR3 is CASSLQGGGEGEQYV. The CDR3 region has the DNA TGTGCCAGCAGTCTACAGGGTGGAGGGGAGGGCGAGCAGTACGTC.

The chain has TRBV4-1 and TRBJ1-4; D is undetermined. The germline V gene has CDR1 MGHRA and CDR2 YSYEKL. Trimming left V 2 bases short and J 5 bases short, with 9 bases between. This CDR3 has 14 amino acids. CDR3: CASSQSLINEKLFF. In DNA form, the CDR3 reads TGCGCCAGCAGCCAATCCCTCATCAATGAAAAACTGTTTTTT.

The V and J genes are TRBV15 and TRBJ1-4; D is uncertain. The CDR3 has 15 amino acids. Trimming took 5 bases from V and 6 from J, leaving 16 bases between them. Germline CDR1 LNHNV, CDR2 YYDKDF (reference sequence). CDR3 loop: CATSPRPQVDEKLFF. The CDR3 bases are TGTGCCACCAGCCCCCGGCCCCAGGTAGATGAAAAACTGTTTTTT.

The chain combines TRBV19 with TRBJ2-2; 14 bases are shared with TRBD2. The trim removed 8 bases at V and 2 bases at J, leaving 7 bases unmatched. The CDR3 totals 17 residues. Germline CDR1 reads LNHDA; CDR2 reads SQIVND (reference sequence). The CDR3 region has the DNA TGTGCCAGTGCTCTAGGACTAGCGGGGGGAAACACCGGGGAGCTGTTTTTT. It specifies CASALGLAGGNTGELFF.

This chain's CDR3 is CASSPRTGEGTEAFF. CDR3 sequence (DNA): TGTGCCAGCAGCCCAAGGACAGGCGAGGGCACTGAAGCTTTCTTT. The chain couples TRBV9 to TRBJ1-1, with 7 bases identical to TRBD1. From germline, CDR1 is SGDLS and CDR2 YYNGEE. V trimming: 4 bases; J trimming: 4 bases; junction bases outside the gene matches: 10. This CDR3 has 15 residues.

This chain uses TRBV5-3 with TRBJ1-1; D remains unclear. TRBV5-3 is classed as an ORF, of uncertain function. This CDR3 comprises 12 residues. The germline V and J ends were trimmed by 4 bases and 8 bases, with 12 bases remaining between them. The CDR3 reads CARSTLLKEAFF. CDR3 bases: TGTGCCAGAAGCACCTTATTAAAGGAAGCTTTCTTT.

This clone occurred many times. The chain joins TRBV6-4 to TRBJ1-2; possible D gene TRBD1, 5 bases. The CDR3 totals 14 residues. V was cut by 2 bases and J by 8 bases, with 15 bases left in between. CDR1 is MRHNA and CDR2 is SNTAGT in the germline V gene. This chain's CDR3 is CASSDGTGLLGYTF. The CDR3 DNA sequence: TGTGCCAGCAGTGACGGCACAGGCCTTTTAGGCTACACCTTC.

The rearrangement uses TRBV7-2 and TRBJ2-1, with 9 bases lining up with TRBD1. Germline assignment: CDR1 SGHTA and CDR2 FQGNSA. V shed 5 bases, J shed 7 bases, and the junction held 9 bases outside the gene matches. The CDR3 extends over 15 amino acids. The CDR3 coding sequence is TGTGCCAGCAGCGGATCCGGGACAGGGAGAAATGAGCAGTTCTTC. As protein: CASSGSGTGRNEQFF. The full variable domain, completed using reference TRBV7-2 and TRBJ2-1, is GAGVSQSPSNKVTEKGKDVELRCDPISGHTALYWYRQSLGQGLEFLIYFQGNSAPDKSGLPSDRFSAERTGGSVSTLTIQRTQQEDSAVYLCASSGSGTGRNEQFFGPGTRLTVL.

The chain combines TRBV28 with TRBJ2-5; 10 bases agree with TRBD1. The J segment lost 4 bases and the V segment lost 6 bases, leaving 5 bases of the junction unmatched. Germline V CDR1 and CDR2: MDHEN, SYDVKM. The CDR3 extends over 14 amino acids. The DNA for the CDR3 is TGTGCCAGCAGGAGACAGGGGGCTGGAGAGACCCAGTACTTC. Amino acids: CASRRQGAGETQYF.

The J gene is TRBJ2-1, the V gene TRBV7-9, with 13 bases that match TRBD2. Germline V gene lookup returns CDR1 SEHNR and CDR2 FQNEAQ (reference sequence). This CDR3 has 16 amino acids. V shed 5 bases and J 0 bases; nucleotides not matched to a gene: 1. CDR3 bases: TGTGCCAGCAGCCGGACTAGCGGGAGCTCCTACAATGAGCAGTTCTTC. Translation gives CASSRTSGSSYNEQFF.

The chain carries TRBV7-9 and TRBJ1-2; D remains ambiguous. CDR3 length: 16 amino acids. Germline CDR1 SEHNR, CDR2 FQNEAQ (reference sequence). The V end was cut by 2 bases, the J end by 7 bases, with 20 bases between. CDR3 sequence reads: CASSLNSGNSEGGYTF. For the CDR3, the DNA is TGTGCCAGCAGCTTAAACTCGGGCAATTCGGAGGGTGGCTACACCTTC.